One T cell receptor beta chain is described in this entry. The sample comes from a study of T cell responses to AZD1222 COVID-19 vaccine. The CDR3 consists of 16 residues. Germline V lookup: CDR1 SGHRS, CDR2 YFSETQ. V dropped 0 bases and J dropped 7; count of bases not matched to a gene: 6. Libraries were prepared by immunoSEQ multiplex PCR; TCRdb keeps only in-frame clonotypes and omits some of them. The repertoire holds almost 95,000 clones, with 85% as singletons. This clonotype was obtained from an adult who received the AZD1222 COVID-19 vaccine. The sequencing here drew on peripheral blood, taken 28 days after the second AZD1222 dose. The rearrangement joins TRBV5-1 to TRBJ2-1, with 11 nucleotides matching TRBD2. CDR3 sequence: CASSLGGTSGPNEQFF. CDR3 nucleotides: TGCGCCAGCAGCTTGGGAGGGACTAGCGGACCAAATGAGCAGTTCTTC. The whole variable domain, remainder taken from reference TRBV5-1 and TRBJ2-1, is KAGVTQTPRYLIKTRGQQVTLSCSPISGHRSVSWYQQTPGQGLQFLFEYFSETQRNKGNFPGRFSGRQFSNSRSEMNVSTLELGDSALYLCASSLGGTSGPNEQFFGPGTRLTVL.